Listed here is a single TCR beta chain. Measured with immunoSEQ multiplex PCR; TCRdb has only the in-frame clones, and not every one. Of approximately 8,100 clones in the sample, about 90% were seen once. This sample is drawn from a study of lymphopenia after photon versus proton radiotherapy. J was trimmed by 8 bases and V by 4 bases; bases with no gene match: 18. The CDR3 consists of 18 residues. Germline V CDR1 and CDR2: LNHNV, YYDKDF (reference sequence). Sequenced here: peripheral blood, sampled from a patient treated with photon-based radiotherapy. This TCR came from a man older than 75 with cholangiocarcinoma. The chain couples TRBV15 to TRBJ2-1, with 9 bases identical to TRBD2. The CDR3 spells CATSITPPGLAYVDEQFF. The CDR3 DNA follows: TGTGCCACCAGCATTACCCCACCGGGACTAGCCTACGTCGATGAGCAGTTCTTC.